This T cell receptor beta chain was identified in a study of cytomegalovirus exposure and HLA in healthy donors. The PCR made use of 60 Vbeta and 13 Jbeta primers. TCRdb's copy holds only in-frame clones and misses some; the assay was immunoSEQ multiplex PCR. Seen here are 70,000 or so clones, around 64% observed once, and the top ten hold approximately 2.9%. General study points: Many donors shared some public TCRs, even though most TCR sequences were rare. In a later analysis, parvovirus B19, influenza, CMV and Epstein-Barr virus appeared linked to several top co-occurrence clusters. The likely explanation for a cluster of highly shared sequence variants was sequencing artifact.

CDR1 is LNHDA and CDR2 is SQIVND in the germline V gene (reference sequence). V was shortened by 3 bases and J by 8 bases, with 13 bases between the two germline ends. The CDR3 sequence is 14 residues long. About this clone itself: Its antigen is currently unknown.

Sequences were obtained from PBMCs. The chain uses TRBV19 and TRBJ1-4, with D possibly being TRBD1 (6 bases). This receptor was identified in a woman between 45 and 65 years old in good health and CMV-seronegative. CDR3 in amino acids: CASSIRQAGEKLFF. The DNA for the CDR3 is TGTGCCAGTAGTATTCGACAGGCTGGGGAAAAACTGTTTTTT.